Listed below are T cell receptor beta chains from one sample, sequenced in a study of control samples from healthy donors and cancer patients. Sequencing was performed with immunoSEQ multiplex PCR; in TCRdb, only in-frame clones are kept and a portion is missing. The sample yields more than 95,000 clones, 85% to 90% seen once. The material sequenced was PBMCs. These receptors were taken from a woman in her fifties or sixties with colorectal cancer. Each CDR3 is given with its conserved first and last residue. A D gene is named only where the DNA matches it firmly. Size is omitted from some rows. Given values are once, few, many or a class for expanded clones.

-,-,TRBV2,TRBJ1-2,CASSVETGPTYGYTF,TGTGCCAGCAGTGTTGAGACAGGACCTACCTATGGCTACACCTTC
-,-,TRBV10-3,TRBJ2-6,CAIRDTSGANVLTF,TGTGCCATCAGGGATACCTCTGGGGCCAACGTCCTGACTTTC
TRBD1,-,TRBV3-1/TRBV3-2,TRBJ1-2,CASSPPLGRQGKYGYTF,TGTGCCAGCAGCCCCCCTTTGGGGAGACAGGGAAAGTATGGCTACACCTTC
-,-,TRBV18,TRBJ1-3,CASSPTGGNSGNTIYF,TGTGCCAGCTCACCGACAGGCGGCAACTCTGGAAACACCATATATTTT
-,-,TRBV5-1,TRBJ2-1,CASSPGQTGEQFF,TGCGCCAGCAGCCCCGGACAGACGGGTGAGCAGTTCTTC
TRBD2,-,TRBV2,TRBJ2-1,CASSARAGVTYNEQFF,TGTGCCAGCAGTGCTCGGGCGGGAGTTACCTACAATGAGCAGTTCTTC
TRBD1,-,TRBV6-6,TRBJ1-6,CASRTGTVNSPLHF,TGTGCCAGCAGAACCGGGACAGTTAATTCACCCCTCCACTTT
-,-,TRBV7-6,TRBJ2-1,CASSSRDNREQFF,TGTGCCAGCAGCTCCCGGGACAATCGCGAGCAGTTCTTC
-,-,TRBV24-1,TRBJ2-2,CATSGARGGLTGELFF,TGTGCCACCAGTGGAGCCAGGGGGGGTTTGACCGGGGAGCTGTTTTTT
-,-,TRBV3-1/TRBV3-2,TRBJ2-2,CASSQGGTGELFF,TGTGCCAGCAGCCAAGGGGGGACCGGGGAGCTGTTTTTT
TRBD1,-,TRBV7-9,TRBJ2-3,CASSPQTGDKDTQYF,TGTGCCAGCAGCCCACAGACAGGGGATAAAGATACGCAGTATTTT
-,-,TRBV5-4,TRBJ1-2,CASSLTSLNYGYTF,TGTGCCAGCAGCTTGACCAGCCTTAACTATGGCTACACCTTC
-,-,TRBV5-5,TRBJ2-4,CASSLVVRGEAKNIQYF,TGTGCCAGCAGCTTGGTGGTTAGGGGGGAGGCCAAAAACATTCAGTACTTC
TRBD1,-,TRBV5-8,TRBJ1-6,CASSRWDRVLDSPLHF,TGTGCCAGCAGCCGCTGGGACAGGGTATTAGACTCACCCCTCCACTTT
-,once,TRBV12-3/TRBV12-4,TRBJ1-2,CASSLAAVAGLTF,TGTGCCAGCAGTTTAGCCGCCGTGGCTGGGCTCACCTTC
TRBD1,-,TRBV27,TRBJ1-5,CASSLGTGGLLQPQHF,TGTGCCAGCAGTTTAGGGACAGGGGGCTTGTTGCAGCCCCAGCATTTT
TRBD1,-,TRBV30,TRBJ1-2,CAWNRQGTDYGYTF,TGTGCCTGGAACCGACAGGGCACCGACTATGGCTACACCTTC
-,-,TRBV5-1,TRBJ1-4,CASALAATNEKLFF,TGCGCCAGCGCGTTGGCTGCAACTAATGAAAAACTGTTTTTT
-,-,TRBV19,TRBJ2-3,CASRSGSADTQYF,TGTGCCAGTAGGTCCGGCAGCGCAGATACGCAGTATTTT
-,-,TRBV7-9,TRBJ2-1,CASSPGTTNEQFF,TGTGCCAGCAGCCCCGGGACAACCAATGAGCAGTTCTTC
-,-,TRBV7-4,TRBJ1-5,CASSCSRTLYSNQPQHF,TGTGCCAGCAGCTGCTCCAGGACCTTATATAGCAATCAGCCCCAGCATTTT
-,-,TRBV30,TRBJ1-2,CAWSGTSLLYGYTF,TGTGCCTGGAGTGGGACATCCTTGCTCTATGGCTACACCTTC
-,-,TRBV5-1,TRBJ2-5,CASSPAGLSGLQTQYF,TGCGCCAGCAGCCCGGCAGGACTAAGTGGGTTACAGACCCAGTACTTC
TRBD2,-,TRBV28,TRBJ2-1,CASSVPGLAGAVTRGHEQFF,TGTGCCAGCAGTGTTCCGGGACTAGCGGGAGCCGTCACCCGGGGCCATGAGCAGTTCTTC
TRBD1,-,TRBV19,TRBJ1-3,CASIQGTVGNTIYF,TGTGCCAGTATACAGGGGACGGTTGGAAACACCATATATTTT
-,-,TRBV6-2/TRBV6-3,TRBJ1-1,CASSYHRDTEAFF,TGTGCCAGCAGTTACCACAGGGACACTGAAGCTTTCTTT
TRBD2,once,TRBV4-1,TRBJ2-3,CASSQDRTSGRILADTQYF,TGCGCCAGCAGCCAAGATCGGACTAGCGGGAGAATTTTGGCAGATACGCAGTATTTT
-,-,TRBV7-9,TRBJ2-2,CASSLGQGRDTGELFF,TGTGCCAGCAGCTTAGGTCAGGGGAGGGACACCGGGGAGCTGTTTTTT
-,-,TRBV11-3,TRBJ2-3,CASSPGSDTQYF,TGTGCCAGCAGCCCTGGGTCGGATACGCAGTATTTT
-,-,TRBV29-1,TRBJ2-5,CSVEAALEETQYF,TGCAGCGTTGAGGCTGCCCTCGAGGAGACCCAGTACTTC
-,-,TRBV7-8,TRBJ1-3,CASGSGNTIYF,TGTGCCAGCGGCTCTGGAAACACCATATATTTT
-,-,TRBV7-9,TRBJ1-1,CASSPGGNTEAFF,TGTGCCAGCAGCCCGGGGGGGAACACTGAAGCTTTCTTT
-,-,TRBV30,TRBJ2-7,CAWSPRLVGGREQYF,TGTGCCTGGAGCCCCCGACTAGTGGGGGGGCGTGAGCAGTACTTC
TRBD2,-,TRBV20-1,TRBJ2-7,CSASVPGRPNEQYF,TGCAGTGCTAGTGTCCCCGGGAGGCCCAACGAGCAGTACTTC
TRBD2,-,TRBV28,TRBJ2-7,CASSWAGVGNEQYF,TGTGCCAGCAGTTGGGCGGGAGTAGGGAACGAGCAGTACTTC
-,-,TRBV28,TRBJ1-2,CASSLLTPTNVNYGYTF,TGTGCCAGCAGTTTATTGACCCCGACAAACGTTAACTATGGCTACACCTTC
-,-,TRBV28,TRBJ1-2,CASSSFARDYGYTF,TGTGCCAGCAGTTCGTTCGCGCGAGACTATGGCTACACCTTC
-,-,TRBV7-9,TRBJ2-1,CASSLGGANEQFF,TGTGCCAGCAGCTTAGGGGGGGCCAATGAGCAGTTCTTC
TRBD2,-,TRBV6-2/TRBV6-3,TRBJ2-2,CASSTGTSTGELFF,TGTGCCAGCAGCACCGGGACTAGCACCGGGGAGCTGTTTTTT
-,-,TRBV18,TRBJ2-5,CASSPPRGQGKETQYF,TGTGCCAGCTCACCACCGCGGGGGCAGGGAAAAGAGACCCAGTACTTC
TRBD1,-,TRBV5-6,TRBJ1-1,CASSRRTGASLEAFF,TGTGCCAGCAGCCGAAGGACAGGGGCGTCCCTGGAAGCTTTCTTT
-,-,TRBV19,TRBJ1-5,CASSIERGPQHF,TGTGCCAGTAGTATAGAGAGAGGGCCCCAGCATTTT
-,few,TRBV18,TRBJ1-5,CASSRDGDQPQHF,TGTGCCAGCTCACGGGACGGAGATCAGCCCCAGCATTTT
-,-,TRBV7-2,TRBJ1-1,CASSFTGPNTEAFF,TGTGCCAGCAGCTTTACAGGACCAAACACTGAAGCTTTCTTT
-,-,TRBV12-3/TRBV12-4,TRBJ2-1,CASSSSGYNEQFF,TGTGCCAGCAGTTCCTCGGGCTACAATGAGCAGTTCTTC
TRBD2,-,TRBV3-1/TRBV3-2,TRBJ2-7,CASSPYPGTSGRDEQYF,TGTGCCAGCAGCCCTTACCCCGGGACTAGCGGGAGGGACGAGCAGTACTTC
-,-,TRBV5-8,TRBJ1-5,CASSLRNQPQHF,TGTGCCAGCAGCTTGCGCAATCAGCCCCAGCATTTT
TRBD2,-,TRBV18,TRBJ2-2,CASSPSTSWSTGELFF,TGTGCCAGCTCACCTTCGACTAGCTGGAGCACCGGGGAGCTGTTTTTT
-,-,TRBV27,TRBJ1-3,CASSSAPFRQAFSGNTIYF,TGTGCCAGCAGTTCCGCACCCTTCCGACAGGCCTTCTCTGGAAACACCATATATTTT
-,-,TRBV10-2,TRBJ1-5,CASSPTGLNQPQHF,TGCGCCAGCAGCCCGACGGGACTCAATCAGCCCCAGCATTTT
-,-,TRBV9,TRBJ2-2,CASSVEGSNTGELFF,TGTGCCAGCAGCGTAGAGGGATCGAACACCGGGGAGCTGTTTTTT
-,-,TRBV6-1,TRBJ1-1,CASSEVGWNTEAFF,TGTGCCAGCAGTGAAGTGGGCTGGAACACTGAAGCTTTCTTT
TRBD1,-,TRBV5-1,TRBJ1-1,CASSATGVGAEAFF,TGCGCCAGCAGCGCGACAGGGGTTGGAGCTGAAGCTTTCTTT
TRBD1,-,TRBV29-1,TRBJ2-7,CKVTGTGAEEQYF,TGCAAGGTGACCGGGACAGGAGCGGAGGAGCAGTACTTC
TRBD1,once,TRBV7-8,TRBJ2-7,CASSLYQGVNEQYF,TGTGCCAGCAGCTTATACCAGGGGGTCAACGAGCAGTACTTC